Listed below are T cell receptor beta chains from one sample, sequenced in a study of control samples from healthy donors and cancer patients. Profiled with immunoSEQ multiplex PCR; TCRdb holds only in-frame clones, not every one. Of 100,000 or so clones in the sample, approximately 90% were seen once. Sequenced sample: blood. These receptors were obtained from a woman aged 25 to 39 in good health. Both conserved end residues are trimmed from each CDR3.

V gene,J gene,CDR3 protein
TRBV6-5,TRBJ1-5,ASSYSIGYNQPQH
TRBV3-1/TRBV3-2,TRBJ2-5,ASREQGAGETQY
TRBV5-6,TRBJ1-4,ASSLQGAPREKLF
TRBV6-5,TRBJ2-5,ASRASGRQETQY
TRBV18,TRBJ2-2,ASSPGQGNTGELF
TRBV6-1,TRBJ1-5,ASSERGGADRYHQPQH
TRBV7-9,TRBJ2-7,ASSLASQVYEQY
TRBV28,TRBJ1-5,ASSLAGGQGNQPQH
TRBV11-2,TRBJ2-2,ASSLTSGKGGELF
TRBV28,TRBJ1-2,ASSLSSTHGYT
TRBV30,TRBJ2-2,AWDRRRNTGELF
TRBV19,TRBJ2-7,ASSAAVAASYEQY
TRBV5-5,TRBJ1-4,ASSWVQGGEKLF
TRBV7-9,TRBJ2-3,ASSLEVPGHTQY
TRBV19,TRBJ1-6,ASSIDQGRNSPLH
TRBV24-1,TRBJ2-1,ATSGASYNEQF
TRBV29-1,TRBJ2-5,SGGPRETQY
TRBV7-2,TRBJ2-5,ASSLDSKTQY
TRBV6-7,TRBJ2-7,ASSYSGTSGSSYEQY
TRBV5-1,TRBJ2-6,ASRGGGGANVLT
TRBV5-1,TRBJ2-7,ASSLVAGHHSGEQY
TRBV6-6,TRBJ1-4,ASSNSQGLAEKLF
TRBV28,TRBJ1-4,ASSFLGEGPTNEKLF
TRBV7-9,TRBJ2-2,ASSSPNGRDRIGELF
TRBV11-2,TRBJ1-4,ASSFLRGRSNEKLF
TRBV9,TRBJ1-5,ASSPGTLSNQPQH
TRBV5-1,TRBJ2-3,ASGGASGDFTDTQY
TRBV7-3,TRBJ2-2,ASSFSSNWDRGAGELF
TRBV9,TRBJ1-2,ASSPTHTYGYT
TRBV12-5,TRBJ1-6,ASGLGTDNSPLH
TRBV7-2,TRBJ2-1,ASSFDGTSGGRGEQF
TRBV6-1,TRBJ1-2,ASSDAPGQGAADGYT
TRBV7-9,TRBJ2-2,ASSFDRVGLAEGELF
TRBV27,TRBJ2-7,ASSLMAAYEQY
TRBV11-3,TRBJ1-1,ASSLGRGRSLNTEAF
TRBV6-5,TRBJ2-3,ASTPRGYSTDTQY
TRBV4-2,TRBJ1-4,ASSQERVKKLF
TRBV9,TRBJ2-5,ASSSSTSGRGETQY
TRBV7-7,TRBJ2-6,ATGQGRHTLGANVLT
TRBV19,TRBJ2-1,ASSIDSVHGAF